This T cell receptor beta chain was observed in a study of neurological immune-mediated disorders. Overall study results and limits: The greatest TCR clonal expansion appeared in HTLV-1-associated myelopathy and the smallest, falling below healthy controls, in multiple sclerosis. None of the CDR3 amino acid sequences found in expanded clones was shared across subjects. This suggests that the TCR-beta repertoires were private in all groups.

Synthesis of cDNA used 5'RACE (with 10-nucleotide random UMIs). TCRdb re-derived calls from the 5' RACE reads in MiXCR, one entry per CDR3 protein. The sample shows 25,000 to 35,000 distinct CDR3 sequences, roughly 15% of them seen only once. Unsorted libraries were generated from 2 million PBMCs held at -80 degrees C. CDR1 and CDR2 (germline): MNHEY, SMNVEV (reference sequence). Trimming shortened V by 6 bases and J by 4 bases, and 10 bases separated the two germline ends. The CDR3 has 13 amino acids. The sample holds many counts of this clonotype. Its specificity is not known. The J gene is TRBJ1-5, the V gene TRBV27; D gene ambiguous. The sequenced material came from PBMCs. The sequence was obtained from a man between 65 and 85 years old in good health. CDR3 in DNA: TGTGCCAGCAGCCTGCTGATGAATCAGCCCCAGCATTTT. This gives the protein CASSLLMNQPQHF.